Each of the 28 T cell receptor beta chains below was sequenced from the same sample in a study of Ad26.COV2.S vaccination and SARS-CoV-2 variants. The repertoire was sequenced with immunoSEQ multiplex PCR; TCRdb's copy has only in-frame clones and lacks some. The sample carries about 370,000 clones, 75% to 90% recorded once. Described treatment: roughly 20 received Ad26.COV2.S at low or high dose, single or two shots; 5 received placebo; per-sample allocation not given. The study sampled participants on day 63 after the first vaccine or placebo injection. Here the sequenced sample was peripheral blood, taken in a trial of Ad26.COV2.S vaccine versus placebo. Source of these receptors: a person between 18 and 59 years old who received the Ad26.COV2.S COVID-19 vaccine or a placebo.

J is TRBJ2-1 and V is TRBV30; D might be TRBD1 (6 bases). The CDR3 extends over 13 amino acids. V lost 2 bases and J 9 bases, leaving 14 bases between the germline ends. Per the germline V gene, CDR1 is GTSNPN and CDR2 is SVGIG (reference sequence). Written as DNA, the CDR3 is TGTGCCTGGAGTCTCCCAGGGGACCTTGAGCAGTTCTTC. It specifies CAWSLPGDLEQFF.

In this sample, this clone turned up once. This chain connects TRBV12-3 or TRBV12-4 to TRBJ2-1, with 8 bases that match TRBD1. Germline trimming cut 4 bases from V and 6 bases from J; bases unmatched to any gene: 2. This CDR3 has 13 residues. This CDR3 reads CASSSDRVNEQFF. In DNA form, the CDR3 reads TGTGCCAGCAGTTCGGACAGGGTCAATGAGCAGTTCTTC.

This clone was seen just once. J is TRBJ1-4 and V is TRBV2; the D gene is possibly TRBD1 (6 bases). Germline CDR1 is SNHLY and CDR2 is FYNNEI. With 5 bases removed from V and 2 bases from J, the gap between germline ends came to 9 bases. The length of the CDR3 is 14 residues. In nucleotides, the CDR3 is TGTGCCAGCAGTTCTCAGGGGACTAATGAAAAACTGTTTTTT. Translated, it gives CASSSQGTNEKLFF.

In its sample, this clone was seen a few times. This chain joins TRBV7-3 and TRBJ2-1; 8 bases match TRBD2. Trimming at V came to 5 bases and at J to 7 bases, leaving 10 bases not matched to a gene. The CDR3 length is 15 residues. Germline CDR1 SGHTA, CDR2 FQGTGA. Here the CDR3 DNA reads TGTGCCAGCAGCCGAGGAGCGGGAGCTGGAAATGAGCAGTTCTTC. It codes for CASSRGAGAGNEQFF. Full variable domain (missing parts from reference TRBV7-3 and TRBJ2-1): GAGVSQTPSNKVTEKGKYVELRCDPISGHTALYWYRQSLGQGPEFLIYFQGTGAADDSGLPNDRFFAVRPEGSVSTLKIQRTERGDSAVYLCASSRGAGAGNEQFFGPGTRLTVL.

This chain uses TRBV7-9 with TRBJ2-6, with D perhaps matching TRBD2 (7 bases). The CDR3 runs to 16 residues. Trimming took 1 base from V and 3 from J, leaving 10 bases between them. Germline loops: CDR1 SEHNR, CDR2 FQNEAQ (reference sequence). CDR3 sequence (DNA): TGTGCCAGCAGCTTAGGCGGGGGCGGTGGGGCCAACGTCCTGACTTTC. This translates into CASSLGGGGGANVLTF.

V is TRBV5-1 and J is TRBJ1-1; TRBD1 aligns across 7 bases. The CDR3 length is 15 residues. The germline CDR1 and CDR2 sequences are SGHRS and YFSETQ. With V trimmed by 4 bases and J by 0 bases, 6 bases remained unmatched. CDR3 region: CASSPGQILNTEAFF. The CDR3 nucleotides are TGCGCCAGCAGCCCGGGACAGATTCTGAACACTGAAGCTTTCTTT.

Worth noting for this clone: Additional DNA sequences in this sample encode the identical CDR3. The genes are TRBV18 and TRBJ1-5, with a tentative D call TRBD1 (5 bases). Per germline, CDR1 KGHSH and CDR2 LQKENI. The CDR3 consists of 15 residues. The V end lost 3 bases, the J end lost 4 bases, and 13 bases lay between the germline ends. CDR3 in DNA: TGTGCCAGCTCACCCGGGACGGGAGGTAATCAGCCCCAGCATTTT. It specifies CASSPGTGGNQPQHF.

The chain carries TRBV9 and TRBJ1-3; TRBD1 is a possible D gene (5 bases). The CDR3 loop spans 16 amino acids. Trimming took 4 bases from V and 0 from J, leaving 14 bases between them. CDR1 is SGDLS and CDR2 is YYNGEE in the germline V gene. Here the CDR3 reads CASSLMGQVSGNTIYF. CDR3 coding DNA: TGTGCCAGCAGCCTCATGGGGCAAGTCTCTGGAAACACCATATATTTT.

DNA for the CDR3: TGTGCCACGGGGGCGGACAGGGCAACCTATAATTCACCCCTCCACTTT. Protein sequence: CATGADRATYNSPLHF. The chain recombines TRBV2 with TRBJ1-6, with 8 bases aligning to TRBD1. The ends lost 10 bases at V and 2 bases at J; junction bases unmatched: 10. This CDR3 has 16 residues. Germline-derived CDR1 and CDR2 are SNHLY and FYNNEI.

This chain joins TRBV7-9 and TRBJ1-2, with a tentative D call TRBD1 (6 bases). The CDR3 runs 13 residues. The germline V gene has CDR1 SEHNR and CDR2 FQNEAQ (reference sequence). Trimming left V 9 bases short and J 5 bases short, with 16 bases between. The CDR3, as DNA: TGTGCCAGTACCGGGACACTAGAATATGGCTACACCTTC. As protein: CASTGTLEYGYTF.

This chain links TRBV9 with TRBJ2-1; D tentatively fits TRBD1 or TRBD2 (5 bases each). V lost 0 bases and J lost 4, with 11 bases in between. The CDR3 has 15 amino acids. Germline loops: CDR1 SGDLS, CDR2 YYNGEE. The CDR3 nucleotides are TGTGCCAGCAGCGTAGATACGGGACCTTACAATGAGCAGTTCTTC. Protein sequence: CASSVDTGPYNEQFF.

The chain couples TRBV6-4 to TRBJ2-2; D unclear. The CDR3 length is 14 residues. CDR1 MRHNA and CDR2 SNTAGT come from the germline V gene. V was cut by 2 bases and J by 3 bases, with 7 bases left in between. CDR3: CASSDVVDTGELFF. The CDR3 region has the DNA TGTGCCAGCAGTGACGTGGTCGACACCGGGGAGCTGTTTTTT.

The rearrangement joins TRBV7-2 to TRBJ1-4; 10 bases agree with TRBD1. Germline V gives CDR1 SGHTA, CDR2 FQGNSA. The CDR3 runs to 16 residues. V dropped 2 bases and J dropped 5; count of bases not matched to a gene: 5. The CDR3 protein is CASSLSAGQGNEKLFF. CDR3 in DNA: TGTGCCAGCAGCTTAAGTGCGGGACAGGGGAATGAAAAACTGTTTTTT.

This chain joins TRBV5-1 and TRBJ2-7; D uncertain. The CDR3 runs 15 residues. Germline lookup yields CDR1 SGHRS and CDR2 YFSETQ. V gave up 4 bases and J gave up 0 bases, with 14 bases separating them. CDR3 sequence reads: CASSHKGRVSYEQYF. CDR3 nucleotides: TGCGCCAGCAGCCATAAGGGTCGGGTCTCCTACGAGCAGTACTTC.

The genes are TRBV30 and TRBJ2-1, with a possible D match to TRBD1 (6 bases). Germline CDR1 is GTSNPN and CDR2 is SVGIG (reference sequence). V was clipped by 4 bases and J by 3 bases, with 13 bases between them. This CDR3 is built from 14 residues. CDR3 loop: CAWNPTGFYNEQFF. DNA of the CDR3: TGTGCCTGGAACCCAACAGGGTTCTACAATGAGCAGTTCTTC.

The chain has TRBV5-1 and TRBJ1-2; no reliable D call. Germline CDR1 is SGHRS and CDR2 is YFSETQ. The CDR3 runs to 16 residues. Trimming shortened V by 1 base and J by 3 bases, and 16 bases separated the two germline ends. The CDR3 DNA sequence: TGCGCCAGCAGCTTGTCAATACGTGGGGATGACTATGGCTACACCTTC. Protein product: CASSLSIRGDDYGYTF.

This CDR3 reads CASSRQGNTEAFF. The CDR3 DNA sequence: TGTGCCAGCAGCCGGCAGGGGAACACTGAAGCTTTCTTT. This chain joins TRBV7-9 and TRBJ1-1, with D possibly being TRBD1 (5 bases). The V end lost 5 bases, the J end lost 1 base, and 8 bases lay between the germline ends. This CDR3 has 13 amino acids. The V gene's germline CDR1 is SEHNR and CDR2 FQNEAQ (reference sequence).

The CDR3 sequence: CASSLERQETQYF. The CDR3 DNA reads TGTGCCAGCAGCTTAGAAAGGCAAGAGACCCAGTACTTC. The chain couples TRBV7-2 to TRBJ2-5; D call uncertain. The germline V gene has CDR1 SGHTA and CDR2 FQGNSA. Trimming shortened V by 1 base and J by 2 bases, and 5 bases separated the two germline ends. This CDR3 region has 13 residues.

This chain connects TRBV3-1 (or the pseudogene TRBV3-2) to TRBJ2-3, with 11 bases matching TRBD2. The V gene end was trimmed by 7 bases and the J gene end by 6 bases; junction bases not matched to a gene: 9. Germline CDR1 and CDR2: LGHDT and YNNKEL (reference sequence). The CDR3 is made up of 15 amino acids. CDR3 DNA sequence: TGTGCCAGCACCTCCGGGACTAGCGGCCGTGATACGCAGTATTTT. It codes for CASTSGTSGRDTQYF.

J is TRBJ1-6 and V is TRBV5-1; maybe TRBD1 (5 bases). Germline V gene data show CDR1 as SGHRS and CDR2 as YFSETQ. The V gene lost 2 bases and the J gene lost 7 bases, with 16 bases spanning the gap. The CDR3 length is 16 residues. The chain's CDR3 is CASSLAYEKGNSPLHF. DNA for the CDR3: TGCGCCAGCAGCTTAGCTTATGAAAAGGGGAATTCACCCCTCCACTTT.

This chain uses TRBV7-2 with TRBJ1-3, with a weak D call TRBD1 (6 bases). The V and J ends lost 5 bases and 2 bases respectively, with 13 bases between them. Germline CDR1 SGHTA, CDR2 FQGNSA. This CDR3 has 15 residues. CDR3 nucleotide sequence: TGTGCCAGCAGCGTACAGGGAGGCGCTGGAAACACCATATATTTT. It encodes CASSVQGGAGNTIYF. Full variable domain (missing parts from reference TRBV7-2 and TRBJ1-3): GAGVSQSPSNKVTEKGKDVELRCDPISGHTALYWYRQSLGQGLEFLIYFQGNSAPDKSGLPSDRFSAERTGGSVSTLTIQRTQQEDSAVYLCASSVQGGAGNTIYFGEGSWLTVV.

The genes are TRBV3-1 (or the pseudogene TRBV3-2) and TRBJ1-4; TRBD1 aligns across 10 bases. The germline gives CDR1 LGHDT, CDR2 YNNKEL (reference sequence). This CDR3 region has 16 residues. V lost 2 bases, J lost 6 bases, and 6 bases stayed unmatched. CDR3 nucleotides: TGTGCCAGCAGCCAACTTACCGGGACAGGGGATGAAAAACTGTTTTTT. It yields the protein CASSQLTGTGDEKLFF.

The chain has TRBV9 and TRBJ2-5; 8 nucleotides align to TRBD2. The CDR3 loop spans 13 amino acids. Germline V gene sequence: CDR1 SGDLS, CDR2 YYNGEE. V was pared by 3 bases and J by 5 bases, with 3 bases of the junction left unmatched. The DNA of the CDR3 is TGTGCCAGCAGCGGGGGACTAGAGGAGACCCAGTACTTC. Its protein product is CASSGGLEETQYF.

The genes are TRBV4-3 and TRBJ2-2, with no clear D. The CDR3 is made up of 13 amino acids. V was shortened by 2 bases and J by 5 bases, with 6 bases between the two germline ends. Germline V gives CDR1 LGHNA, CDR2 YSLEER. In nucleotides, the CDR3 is TGCGCCAGCAGCCAACTGTTAACCGGGGAGCTGTTTTTT. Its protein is CASSQLLTGELFF.

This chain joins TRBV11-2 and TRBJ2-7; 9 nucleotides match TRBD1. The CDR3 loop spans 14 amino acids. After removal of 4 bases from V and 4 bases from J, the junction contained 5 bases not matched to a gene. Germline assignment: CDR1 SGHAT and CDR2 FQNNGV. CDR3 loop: CASSSLDRGYEQYF. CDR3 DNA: TGTGCCAGCAGCTCCCTGGACAGGGGTTACGAGCAGTACTTC.

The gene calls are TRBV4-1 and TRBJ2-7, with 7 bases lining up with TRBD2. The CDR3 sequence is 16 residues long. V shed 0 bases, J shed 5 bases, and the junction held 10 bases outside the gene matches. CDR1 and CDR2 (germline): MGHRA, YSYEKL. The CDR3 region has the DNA TGCGCCAGCAGCCAAGAAAGGCGTGGGGGGGTTAACGAGCAGTACTTC. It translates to CASSQERRGGVNEQYF.

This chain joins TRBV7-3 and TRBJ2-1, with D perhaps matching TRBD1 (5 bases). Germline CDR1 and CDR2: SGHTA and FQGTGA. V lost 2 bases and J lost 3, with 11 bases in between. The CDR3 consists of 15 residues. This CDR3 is CASSLAEGVYNEQFF. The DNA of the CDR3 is TGTGCCAGCAGCTTAGCTGAAGGGGTCTACAATGAGCAGTTCTTC.

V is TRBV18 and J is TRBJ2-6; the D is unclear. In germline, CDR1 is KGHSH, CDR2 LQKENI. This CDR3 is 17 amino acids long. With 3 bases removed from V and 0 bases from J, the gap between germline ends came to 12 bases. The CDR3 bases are TGTGCCAGCTCACCCTGGCAGGCCCCCTCTGGGGCCAACGTCCTGACTTTC. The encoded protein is CASSPWQAPSGANVLTF.